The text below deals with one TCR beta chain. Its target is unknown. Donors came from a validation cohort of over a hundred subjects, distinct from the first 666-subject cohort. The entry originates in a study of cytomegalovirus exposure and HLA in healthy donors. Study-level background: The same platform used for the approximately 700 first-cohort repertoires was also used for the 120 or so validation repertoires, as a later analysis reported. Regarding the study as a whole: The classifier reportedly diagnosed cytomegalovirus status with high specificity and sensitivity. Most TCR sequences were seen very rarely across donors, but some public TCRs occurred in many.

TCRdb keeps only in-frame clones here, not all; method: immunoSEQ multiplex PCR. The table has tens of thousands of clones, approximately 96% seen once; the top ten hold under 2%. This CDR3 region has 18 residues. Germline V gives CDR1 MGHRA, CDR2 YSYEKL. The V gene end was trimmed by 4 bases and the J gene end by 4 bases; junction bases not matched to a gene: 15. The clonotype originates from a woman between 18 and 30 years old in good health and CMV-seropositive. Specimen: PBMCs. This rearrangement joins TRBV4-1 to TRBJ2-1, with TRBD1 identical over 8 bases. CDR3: CASSRDGQGRVGYNEQFF. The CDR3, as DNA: TGCGCCAGCAGCCGGGACGGACAGGGTAGGGTTGGATACAATGAGCAGTTCTTC.